The clone carrying this T cell receptor (beta chain) was seen only a few times. No antigen is known for it. TCRdb re-called the reads through MiXCR, storing one row per CDR3 protein. Among about 35,000 distinct CDR3 sequences listed, approximately 52% were seen once. The data stem from a study of T cell repertoires in cytomegalovirus infection. About the research overall: Public TCR beta signature analysis indicated the presence of both CMV infection and matching HLA type. Study conclusions and caveats: The study found HLA-C-restricted CMV-specific TCR beta clonotypes dominating the ex vivo response.

V was trimmed by 3 bases and J by 2 bases, leaving 10 bases between them. The CDR3 has 15 amino acids. The germline V gene encodes CDR1 SGHTA and CDR2 FQGNSA. This receptor was obtained from a human donor in good health (CMV status not recorded). Some clones in this sample may be carry-over from other donors' samples. The genes are TRBV7-2 and TRBJ1-4; D gene unclear. This specimen was CD8+ T cells from cultured PBMCs, taken from culture after CMV antigen stimulation. CDR3 amino acids: CASSLRGTTNEKLFF. CDR3 bases: TGTGCCAGCAGCTTGCGGGGTACCACTAATGAAAAACTGTTTTTT.